This TCR beta chain was identified in a study of multiple sclerosis patients with progressive multifocal leukoencephalopathy (dated by TCRdb to between 2018 and 2021). A note on the overall study: Peripheral T and B cells were examined in MS patients who developed PML (4 under natalizumab, 1 after alemtuzumab) and in treated patients who did not develop PML. The goal was to find JC virus-specific or public T-cell expansions that arose at the time of PML onset. Longitudinal follow-up was performed in two natalizumab-treated patients who later developed PML, from before therapy through 6 and 12 months to PML onset. Overall results and qualifications from the work: In most PML patients, lower normalized Shannon entropy suggested less diverse TRB repertoires, while the natalizumab-treated controls had values close to 1. Although TRB clones above 0.5% frequency turned up only in PML patients, the clones expanded at PML onset were already present before and during natalizumab therapy. Only peripheral blood was analyzed, although cerebrospinal fluid or brain lymphocytes might be more informative for natalizumab-associated PML. Because the cohort was small and descriptive, it remained unclear whether the findings reflect JC virus infection or general immunocompromise. No common TRBV or TRBJ gene usage or preferential TRBV-TRBJ pairings were detected when PML developed.

CDR1 and CDR2, per the germline V gene (reference sequence), are SGHKS and YYEKEE. Trimming at the junction amounts to 1 base on V and 5 bases on J, and the germline ends lie 10 bases apart. Including the terminal cysteine and phenylalanine, the CDR3 comprises 14 residues. This entry keeps only the CDR3 DNA: 42 bases, framed from base 1. The immunoSEQ two-step multiplex PCR at survey-level depth was used to amplify TRB CDR3 regions from genomic DNA. Each PCR was spiked with synthetic inline TR CDR3 controls spanning all V-J pairings to estimate template counts and remove amplification bias. Reads went through processing to reduce amplification and sequencing bias, and quantification was done against synthetic TR CDR3 analogs. The authors' pipeline ran thus. Raw data were processed in ImmunoSEQ Analyzer, with out-of-frame sequences and CDR3s containing stop codons removed, and genes were named according to IMGT nomenclature. Normalized Shannon entropy, defined as 1 minus Pielou's evenness, served as the summary measure of repertoire diversity. Only TRB sequences sharing the V gene, the J gene and the CDR3 were counted as identical. Public PML clonotypes were defined as CDR3s shared by two or more PML-onset samples but absent from earlier samples, from controls, and from public databases. Position-by-position CDR3 amino acid composition was analyzed in Skylign with the observed count method. Drawn from immuneACCESS, this table holds only the in-frame rearrangements with V and J called that TCRdb kept. Clones are partly lost; checked studies trace under half to an unresolved V gene and leave the rest unexplained. That table gives V, J and clone size, and the DNA gave D and trimming. The sample yields approximately 28,000 clones; approximately 86% were counted once. The ten biggest clones cover under 6% of the sample.

In its sample, this clone was seen once. The target of this receptor is not known. Base qualities are not recorded, but no much larger clone differs from it by a single base. What the time point label conveys for this sample: time of PML onset. Explained via the paper, the treatment or condition label denotes: on natalizumab therapy at sampling. Diagnosis of PML was based on clinical and MRI findings and confirmed by finding JC virus DNA in cerebrospinal fluid. PML in the natalizumab-treated patients developed after between about 16 and 56 months of natalizumab therapy. All listed patients had previously received interferon beta, and all PML patients were female. Blood samples at T3 were obtained at the time of PML onset. Isolation of peripheral blood mononuclear cells was performed by Ficoll-Hypaque density gradient centrifugation.

The input for sequencing was PBMCs, taken from a patient treated with natalizumab. The sequence came from a woman aged 35 to 49 with progressive multifocal leukoencephalopathy. Here the chain combines TRBV5-5 and TRBJ2-1; the D gene is perhaps TRBD2, from 6 matching bases. The CDR3 loop reads CASSLREANNEQFF. The sequenced DNA is TGTGCCAGCAGCTTGAGGGAGGCAAACAATGAGCAGTTCTTC.